Listed below are T cell receptor beta chains from one sample, sequenced in a study of blood T cell repertoires in COVID-19. The method was immunoSEQ multiplex PCR; TCRdb's version includes in-frame clones alone and lacks a portion of them. The data show about 200,000 clones, about 79% seen once. The sample taken for sequencing was peripheral blood. Every receptor here comes from a human donor in a cohort sampled during active COVID-19. CDR3s include the opening cysteine and the closing phenylalanine or tryptophan. D genes are given only for firm matches. Expanded clones are given a class, and other clones once, few, many or no size at all.

abundance	v_gene	d_gene	j_gene	CDR3nt	CDR3aa
-	TRBV5-4	TRBD1	TRBJ2-1	TGTGCCAGCAGAGGGGGCACGGGAAGGGGCTACAATGAGCAGTTCTTC	CASRGGTGRGYNEQFF
-	TRBV6-6	-	TRBJ2-7	TGTGCCAGCAGCCTAACTAGGCGGGGACAGTACTTC	CASSLTRRGQYF
-	TRBV27	TRBD1	TRBJ1-1	TGTGCCAGCACGCGGGGACAGAATTCTGAAGCTTTCTTT	CASTRGQNSEAFF
-	TRBV10-2	TRBD1	TRBJ2-7	TGCGCCAGCAGTGAACCCGGGACAGGGATCTACGAGCAGTACTTC	CASSEPGTGIYEQYF
once	TRBV11-2	TRBD1	TRBJ2-3	TGTGCCAGCAGCCCCGCCGGGACAGCGCAGTATTTT	CASSPAGTAQYF
-	TRBV6-5	TRBD1	TRBJ1-5	TGTGCCAGCAGGACAGGGGTAGTCAATCAGCCCCAGCATTTT	CASRTGVVNQPQHF
-	TRBV7-9	-	TRBJ2-2	TGTGCCAGCAGCCCAAACCCCGGGACAACCGGGGAGCTGTTTTTT	CASSPNPGTTGELFF
-	TRBV3-1/TRBV3-2	-	TRBJ1-4	TGTGCCAGCAGCCAAGTTTCAGGGGATGAAAAACTGTTTTTT	CASSQVSGDEKLFF
-	TRBV4-1	-	TRBJ2-7	TGCGCCAGCAGCCGTAGTATAGTCCCCTCCTACGAGCAGTACTTC	CASSRSIVPSYEQYF
-	TRBV6-6	TRBD1	TRBJ1-1	TGTGCCAGCATCGTACAGGGGGCGGACACTGAAGCTTTCTTT	CASIVQGADTEAFF
few	TRBV14	-	TRBJ1-1	TGTGCCAGCAGCCGCGCGGGCATGAACACTGAAGCTTTCTTT	CASSRAGMNTEAFF
-	TRBV4-2	TRBD1	TRBJ1-4	TGTGCCAGCAGCCAAGGTCCAGGGGGCTTGGCAACTAATGAAAAACTGTTTTTT	CASSQGPGGLATNEKLFF
-	TRBV4-2	-	TRBJ1-5	TGTGCCAGCAGTTTGGCGGGCAATCAGCCCCAGCATTTT	CASSLAGNQPQHF
-	TRBV27	TRBD2	TRBJ2-7	TGTGCCAGCAGTTTAGGACTAGCGGGAGGCGAGCAGTACTTC	CASSLGLAGGEQYF
-	TRBV2	-	TRBJ2-1	TGTGCCAGCAGTGAAGTATTAGCGGAGGAGCAGTTCTTC	CASSEVLAEEQFF
-	TRBV7-8	TRBD1	TRBJ1-2	TGTGCCAGCAGCTTAGTAGCCAGGGGGAGGTATGGCTACACCTTC	CASSLVARGRYGYTF
-	TRBV4-1	-	TRBJ2-7	TGCGCCAGCAGCCAAGGGTTGGACTCCTCCTACGAGCAGTACTTC	CASSQGLDSSYEQYF
-	TRBV18	-	TRBJ2-1	TGTGCCAGCTCAAGGAGGGCCCAAAACTCCTACAATGAGCAGTTCTTC	CASSRRAQNSYNEQFF
-	TRBV2	TRBD1	TRBJ1-4	TGTGCCAGCAGTCAGGACAGGGGAGGAGAAAAACTGTTTTTT	CASSQDRGGEKLFF
-	TRBV24-1	TRBD1	TRBJ1-5	TGTGCCACCAGTGATCACAGGGGGCTCAATCAGCCCCAGCATTTT	CATSDHRGLNQPQHF
-	TRBV10-1	-	TRBJ2-2	TGCGCCAGCACCGGGACTTCCAACACCGGGGAGCTGTTTTTT	CASTGTSNTGELFF
few	TRBV10-2	TRBD1	TRBJ2-5	TGCGCCAGCAGTCCGGGACAGAGCGAGACCCAGTACTTC	CASSPGQSETQYF
-	TRBV2	-	TRBJ1-2	TGTGCCAGCAGGGAAGGACAGAGCTATGGCTACACCTTC	CASREGQSYGYTF
-	TRBV7-2	-	TRBJ2-7	TGTGCCAGCAGCTTAGCGCCAGGACTGCTCTACGAGCAGTACTTC	CASSLAPGLLYEQYF
-	TRBV19	-	TRBJ1-3	TGTGCCAGTAGACCGGGGACTGGAAACACCATATATTTT	CASRPGTGNTIYF
-	TRBV27	TRBD1	TRBJ2-4	TGTGCCAGCAGACCGTTAGGACAGGGAGATTTTATTCAGTACTTC	CASRPLGQGDFIQYF
few	TRBV5-1	TRBD2	TRBJ2-1	TGCGCCAGCAGCTTGGTCCCGGGACTAGCGCTCTTAAGAAGCTCCTACAATGAGCAGTTCTTC	CASSLVPGLALLRSSYNEQFF
-	TRBV27	TRBD1	TRBJ2-7	TGTGCCAGCAGTGCACTTGGACAGGGGAAATACGAGCAGTACTTC	CASSALGQGKYEQYF
-	TRBV19	-	TRBJ2-1	TGTGCCAGTAGTAGGGGTAGGGGCGGGACTCACAATGAGCAGTTCTTC	CASSRGRGGTHNEQFF
-	TRBV19	TRBD1	TRBJ1-2	TGTGCCAGTAGTGACAGGGGAGTTCTCTATGGCTACACCTTC	CASSDRGVLYGYTF
-	TRBV11-2	-	TRBJ2-1	TGTGCCAGCAGCTACGGCCGGGGACTCCCACTCTACAATGAGCAGTTCTTC	CASSYGRGLPLYNEQFF
-	TRBV28	TRBD1	TRBJ1-5	TGTGCCAGCAGAACAGACAGGGTAGGGAGCAATCAGCCCCAGCATTTT	CASRTDRVGSNQPQHF
-	TRBV19	TRBD1	TRBJ2-1	TGTGCCAGTAAACAACCGGGACAGCGGAGAAATGAGCAGTTCTTC	CASKQPGQRRNEQFF
-	TRBV5-1	TRBD1	TRBJ1-4	TGCGCCAGCAGCCGCGCCCAGACAGGGCATGAAAAACTGTTTTTT	CASSRAQTGHEKLFF
-	TRBV30	-	TRBJ1-4	TGTGCCTGGAGTAGGGTCAGGGTGGCTAATGAAAAACTGTTTTTT	CAWSRVRVANEKLFF
-	TRBV18	-	TRBJ1-1	TGTGCCAGCTCACAGGTAATTAAGACAACGGGGGGCACTGAAGCTTTCTTT	CASSQVIKTTGGTEAFF
-	TRBV5-5	-	TRBJ2-3	TGTGCCAGCAGCTTGGGTTCCAGGGGCACAGATACGCAGTATTTT	CASSLGSRGTDTQYF
few	TRBV10-1	TRBD2	TRBJ2-1	TGCGCCAGCAGTGAGTCGACTAGCTTGACTGAGCAGTTCTTC	CASSESTSLTEQFF
-	TRBV10-1	-	TRBJ2-2	TGCGCCAGCAGTATCACTAGAGGAACCGGGGAGCTGTTTTTT	CASSITRGTGELFF
-	TRBV3-1/TRBV3-2	-	TRBJ2-7	TGTGCCAGCAGCCAAATTTCCCTACGCGATTCCTACGAGCAGTACTTC	CASSQISLRDSYEQYF
-	TRBV7-2	-	TRBJ2-2	TGTGCCAGCAGCTTACACCGCCGTAGCGGGGAGCTGTTTTTT	CASSLHRRSGELFF
-	TRBV7-8	TRBD1	TRBJ1-1	TGTGCCAGCAGCACACGACAGGGGGCGAGGACTGAAGCTTTCTTT	CASSTRQGARTEAFF
-	TRBV28	TRBD1	TRBJ1-1	TGTGCCAGCACCCTATGGGGACAGGAGACTGAAGCTTTCTTT	CASTLWGQETEAFF
-	TRBV19	TRBD2	TRBJ2-7	TGTGCCAGCCTAGCTAGCGGGAGCTCCTACGAGCAGTACTTC	CASLASGSSYEQYF
-	TRBV18	TRBD2	TRBJ2-3	TGTGCCAGCTCACCCCGACTAGCGGGAGATACGCAGTATTTT	CASSPRLAGDTQYF
-	TRBV6-4	TRBD1	TRBJ1-6	TGTGCCAGCAGTTTAACAGGGGACGGCAATTCACCCCTCCACTTT	CASSLTGDGNSPLHF